Listed here are 29 T cell receptor beta chains from one sample, sequenced in a study of OX40 agonist ivuxolimab in advanced cancers. Sequencing used immunoSEQ multiplex PCR; TCRdb keeps in-frame clones, though not all of them. The table lists over 20,000 clones, under 90% of them singletons. The sample in question was CD4+ or CD8+ T cells sorted from blood, obtained in a trial of the OX40 agonist ivuxolimab. These receptors came from an adult with an advanced solid tumor such as melanoma, head and neck, liver or kidney cancer.

The chain combines TRBV9 with TRBJ1-1, with 8 bases lining up with TRBD1. V shed 5 bases, J shed 10 bases, and the junction held 13 bases outside the gene matches. Germline V lookup: CDR1 SGDLS, CDR2 YYNGEE. This CDR3 region has 14 residues. The DNA of the CDR3 is TGTGCCAGCAGTGAGCAGGGGGCAGTCGGCGTAGCTTTCTTT. Translation gives CASSEQGAVGVAFF.

The chain couples TRBV9 to TRBJ2-6; no clear D gene. The CDR3 is made up of 15 amino acids. Between the trimmed V and J ends, which lost 0 bases and 2 bases, there was a span of 6 bases. CDR1 is SGDLS and CDR2 is YYNGEE in the germline V gene. The CDR3 DNA follows: TGTGCCAGCAGCGTAGGGGGTACTGGGGCCAACGTCCTGACTTTC. It translates to CASSVGGTGANVLTF.

This chain uses TRBV5-4 with TRBJ1-4, with 11 bases aligning to TRBD1. The germline gives CDR1 SGHNT, CDR2 YYREEE (reference sequence). Losses at the gene ends were 3 bases for V and 7 bases for J; bases not matched to a gene: 8. The CDR3 runs 16 residues. The CDR3 loop is CASSSPTGTGGEKLFF. In nucleotides, the CDR3 is TGTGCCAGCAGCTCGCCCACCGGGACAGGGGGTGAAAAACTGTTTTTT.

The chain has TRBV5-4 and TRBJ2-7; D tentatively fits TRBD1 or TRBD2 (5 bases each). Germline-derived CDR1 and CDR2 are SGHNT and YYREEE (reference sequence). This CDR3 is built from 15 residues. V was shortened by 0 bases and J by 3 bases, with 13 bases between the two germline ends. CDR3 protein: CASSLGRSGSYEQYF. The DNA of the CDR3 is TGTGCCAGCAGCTTGGGGAGATCAGGGAGCTACGAGCAGTACTTC. Full variable domain (remainder filled in from reference TRBV5-4 and TRBJ2-7): ETGVTQSPTHLIKTRGQQVTLRCSSQSGHNTVSWYQQALGQGPQFIFQYYREEENGRGNFPPRFSGLQFPNYSSELNVNALELDDSALYLCASSLGRSGSYEQYFGPGTRLTVT.

Only one count was recorded for this clone. This rearrangement joins TRBV4-2 to TRBJ1-1; D is ambiguous. Germline V CDR1 and CDR2: LGHNA, YNFKEQ. The V end was cut by 0 bases, the J end by 1 base, with 15 bases between. The CDR3 loop spans 17 amino acids. Here the CDR3 reads CASSQEDGISANTEAFF. CDR3 coding DNA: TGTGCCAGCAGCCAAGAGGACGGGATCTCAGCGAACACTGAAGCTTTCTTT.

The chain carries TRBV5-6 and TRBJ2-3; TRBD1 might be the D (5 bases). This CDR3 region has 14 residues. V lost 3 bases, J lost 0 bases, and 8 bases lay in between. CDR1 and CDR2 from the germline V gene are SGHDT and YYEEEE. For the CDR3, the DNA is TGTGCCAGCAGCTCGGACACCAGCACAGATACGCAGTATTTT. Its protein product is CASSSDTSTDTQYF.

Points on this clone: The likely explanation is a read error, given a far larger clone one base away. This sample also contains other DNA sequences that code for the same CDR3. The chain combines TRBV7-2 with TRBJ2-5; 9 bases are shared with TRBD2. Germline trimming cut 5 bases from V and 5 bases from J; bases unmatched to any gene: 15. Per the germline V gene, CDR1 is SGHTA and CDR2 is FQGNSA. The length of the CDR3 is 17 residues. CDR3 protein: CASSQGSSGVPGETQYF. The CDR3 coding sequence is TGTGCCAGCAGCCAAGGCTCTAGCGGGGTCCCAGGGGAGACCCAGTACTTC.

The CDR3 is CASSAVAGVETQYF. CDR3 coding DNA: TGTGCCAGCAGCGCCGTAGCGGGGGTGGAGACCCAGTACTTC. The chain is built from TRBV13 and TRBJ2-5, with 9 nucleotides matching TRBD2. With 5 bases clipped from V and 5 bases from J, the junction kept 6 bases outside the gene matches. The V gene's germline CDR1 is PRHDT and CDR2 FYEKMQ (reference sequence). This CDR3 has 14 amino acids.

The table lists this clone with a few counts. V is TRBV7-9 and J is TRBJ1-2; D unresolved. V was trimmed by 3 bases and J by 4 bases, leaving 9 bases between them. The CDR3 covers 13 residues. Germline assignment: CDR1 SEHNR and CDR2 FQNEAQ (reference sequence). CDR3 DNA: TGTGCCAGCAGCTTCTCGGCCGTCTATGGCTACACCTTC. Encoded protein: CASSFSAVYGYTF.

The chain couples TRBV27 to TRBJ1-1; the D gene is possibly TRBD1 (5 bases). Trimming left V 1 base short and J 7 bases short, with 10 bases between. Germline V gene sequence: CDR1 MNHEY, CDR2 SMNVEV (reference sequence). The CDR3 has 13 amino acids. The chain's CDR3 is CASSLYGADEAFF. The DNA of the CDR3 is TGTGCCAGCAGTTTATACGGGGCCGATGAAGCTTTCTTT.

The chain joins TRBV7-9 to TRBJ2-7, with 8 bases matching TRBD1. CDR1 and CDR2 (germline): SEHNR, FQNEAQ (reference sequence). CDR3 size: 13 residues. With V trimmed by 8 bases and J by 4 bases, 7 bases remained unmatched. The CDR3 region is CASVPRGRYEQYF. The CDR3 nucleotides read TGTGCCAGCGTTCCCAGGGGGCGGTACGAGCAGTACTTC.

In its sample, this clone was seen a few times. The chain recombines TRBV7-8 with TRBJ2-7; TRBD1 agrees at 9 bases. The germline gives CDR1 SGHVS, CDR2 FQNEAQ. V was clipped by 1 base and J by 2 bases; unmatched bases: 18. The CDR3 has 20 residues. CDR3 protein: CASSLVVISFTGGRTYEQYF. CDR3 DNA sequence: TGTGCCAGCAGCTTAGTAGTTATATCCTTCACAGGGGGCAGGACCTACGAGCAGTACTTC.

V gene TRBV4-3 combines with J gene TRBJ1-5; D gene ambiguous. The CDR3 totals 13 residues. Germline V gives CDR1 LGHNA, CDR2 YSLEER. V was trimmed by 0 bases and J by 5 bases, leaving 5 bases between them. This CDR3 is CASSQDFHQPQHF. The CDR3, as DNA: TGCGCCAGCAGCCAAGACTTCCATCAGCCCCAGCATTTT.

This chain connects TRBV19 to TRBJ2-5, with D unclear. The CDR3 spans 12 residues. V lost 10 bases to trimming and J lost 4 bases, with 13 bases between them. Germline-derived CDR1 and CDR2 are LNHDA and SQIVND (reference sequence). CDR3 sequence (DNA): TGTGCCACCGGCTTCGGTGGAGAGACCCAGTACTTC. Amino acids: CATGFGGETQYF.

The chain links TRBV7-9 to TRBJ2-5; 8 bases are a match to TRBD1. The V segment lost 5 bases and the J segment 4 bases; nucleotides outside the gene matches: 9. The germline CDR1 and CDR2 sequences are SEHNR and FQNEAQ (reference sequence). CDR3 length: 15 residues. In DNA form, the CDR3 reads TGTGCCAGCAGCCCACAGGGGGGTGTAGGAGAGACCCAGTACTTC. As protein: CASSPQGGVGETQYF.

This clone is medium-sized in the sample. The V gene is TRBV19, the J gene TRBJ1-6; D remains unclear. The CDR3 loop spans 12 amino acids. Germline V CDR1 and CDR2: LNHDA, SQIVND (reference sequence). Trimming shortened V by 5 bases and J by 8 bases, and 7 bases separated the two germline ends. This CDR3 reads CASSGQDSPLHF. CDR3 nucleotides: TGTGCCAGTAGTGGGCAAGATTCACCCCTCCACTTT.

The chain joins TRBV9 to TRBJ1-2, with 8 bases that match TRBD1. The CDR3 sequence is 18 residues long. Trimming cost V 0 bases and J 3 bases; bases outside gene matches: 13. CDR1 is SGDLS, CDR2 YYNGEE, per germline. This CDR3 is CASSVVGTGEGLDYGYTF. The CDR3 DNA reads as TGTGCCAGCAGCGTAGTGGGGACAGGCGAGGGGTTGGACTATGGCTACACCTTC.

This clone was detected a few times. The chain employs TRBV7-9 and TRBJ1-1; D is possibly TRBD1 (6 bases). The V gene's germline CDR1 is SEHNR and CDR2 FQNEAQ (reference sequence). Trimming left V 2 bases short and J 0 bases short, with 10 bases between. This CDR3 contains 15 residues. The CDR3 sequence is CASSLTGGMNTEAFF. CDR3 bases: TGTGCCAGCAGCTTAACGGGGGGCATGAACACTGAAGCTTTCTTT.

The rearrangement joins TRBV13 to TRBJ2-5; no definite D call. With the DNA end fitting TRBJ2-7 better, the J assignment may be wrong. Germline V lookup: CDR1 PRHDT, CDR2 FYEKMQ (reference sequence). This CDR3 region has 13 residues. The CDR3 region is CASSLTHSYEQYF. CDR3 bases: TGTGCCAGCAGCTTGACCCACTCCTACGAGCAGTACTTC.

The V call is TRBV14, the J call TRBJ2-2; tentatively, D is TRBD2 (7 bases). Trimming pared 4 bases from V and 5 bases from J, leaving 17 bases between. The CDR3 sequence is 16 residues long. Germline V gene sequence: CDR1 SGHDN, CDR2 FVKESK. The CDR3 DNA reads TGTGCCAGCAGCCCCTACTCCCGGGGGGCTACCGGGGAGCTGTTTTTT. This encodes CASSPYSRGATGELFF.

The V call is TRBV20-1, the J call TRBJ1-2; D remains ambiguous. CDR1 DFQATT and CDR2 SNEGSKA come from the germline V gene (reference sequence). The CDR3 is 9 amino acids. V gave up 6 bases and J gave up 3 bases, with 2 bases separating them. The DNA of the CDR3 is TGCAGTGCGGACTATGGCTACACCTTC. Amino acids: CSADYGYTF.

This clone turned up a few times. The V gene is TRBV23-1, the J gene TRBJ1-6; TRBD1 might be the D (6 bases). Being an ORF, TRBV23-1 has a function that is uncertain. Trimming left V 5 bases short and J 7 bases short, with 15 bases between. The CDR3 is 15 amino acids. Written as DNA, the CDR3 is TGCGCCAGCAGTAATGGACAGCTCGGGAATTCACCCCTCCACTTT. Residues: CASSNGQLGNSPLHF.

This clone was found a few times. V is TRBV7-7 and J is TRBJ1-6, with D possibly TRBD1 on 6 matching bases. Germline CDR1 and CDR2: SSHAT and FNYEAQ (reference sequence). V lost 5 bases and J 6 bases, leaving 17 bases between the germline ends. The CDR3 totals 16 residues. In nucleotides, the CDR3 is TGTGCCAGCAGCATCCGACAGGACATCGTTAATTCACCCCTCCACTTT. Translation: CASSIRQDIVNSPLHF.

The V call is TRBV19, the J call TRBJ1-1; unclear D gene. Germline V lookup: CDR1 LNHDA, CDR2 SQIVND (reference sequence). The CDR3 runs to 17 residues. V lost 3 bases to trimming and J lost 2 bases, with 19 bases between them. The CDR3 region is CASSIPRNAKSNTEAFF. The CDR3 DNA reads TGTGCCAGTAGTATCCCAAGAAACGCCAAATCTAACACTGAAGCTTTCTTT.

The chain carries TRBV7-7 and TRBJ2-5; the D gene is possibly TRBD1 (6 bases). This CDR3 contains 14 residues. Germline V gene lookup returns CDR1 SSHAT and CDR2 FNYEAQ (reference sequence). V was shortened by 5 bases and J by 2 bases, with 12 bases between the two germline ends. The CDR3 DNA reads as TGTGCCAGCAGCCCTCGACAGGATCAAGAGACCCAGTACTTC. This translates into CASSPRQDQETQYF. Full variable domain (missing parts from reference TRBV7-7 and TRBJ2-5): GAGVSQSPRYKVTKRGQDVTLRCDPISSHATLYWYQQALGQGPEFLTYFNYEAQPDKSGLPSDRFSAERPEGSISTLTIQRTEQRDSAMYRCASSPRQDQETQYFGPGTRLLVL.

This clone was seen more than once but under ten times. The chain carries TRBV16 and TRBJ1-2; D remains ambiguous. This CDR3 is built from 16 residues. CDR1 KGHSY and CDR2 FQNENV come from the germline V gene. The germline V and J ends were trimmed by 4 bases and 3 bases, with 18 bases remaining between them. Here the CDR3 reads CASSLYTGSGYYGYTF. As DNA, the CDR3 is TGTGCCAGCAGCCTTTATACCGGGTCCGGCTACTATGGCTACACCTTC.

V and J are TRBV4-2 and TRBJ2-7, with D perhaps TRBD2 (5 bases). Germline V gene data show CDR1 as LGHNA and CDR2 as YNFKEQ. V lost 0 bases to trimming and J lost 1 base, with 10 bases between them. This CDR3 comprises 15 residues. This CDR3 reads CASSQEGSYSYEQYF. The CDR3 DNA follows: TGTGCCAGCAGCCAAGAGGGGAGCTATTCCTACGAGCAGTACTTC.

The chain employs TRBV7-6 and TRBJ2-5; TRBD1 aligns across 7 bases. The CDR3 is made up of 15 amino acids. V lost 0 bases to trimming and J lost 6 bases; unmatched junction nucleotides: 7. Germline values: CDR1 SGHVS, CDR2 FNYEAQ. The CDR3 is CASSLAHGDRKTQYF. The CDR3 DNA follows: TGTGCCAGCAGCTTAGCTCATGGGGACAGAAAGACCCAGTACTTC.

The gene calls are TRBV4-1 and TRBJ2-1; maybe TRBD2 (5 bases). The CDR3 has 16 residues. CDR1 is MGHRA and CDR2 is YSYEKL in the germline V gene. Trimming pared 5 bases from V and 4 bases from J, leaving 18 bases between. Here the CDR3 DNA reads TGCGCCAGCAGCAGCCCCGAGGGCGGTAGTTACAATGAGCAGTTCTTC. Translation gives CASSSPEGGSYNEQFF.